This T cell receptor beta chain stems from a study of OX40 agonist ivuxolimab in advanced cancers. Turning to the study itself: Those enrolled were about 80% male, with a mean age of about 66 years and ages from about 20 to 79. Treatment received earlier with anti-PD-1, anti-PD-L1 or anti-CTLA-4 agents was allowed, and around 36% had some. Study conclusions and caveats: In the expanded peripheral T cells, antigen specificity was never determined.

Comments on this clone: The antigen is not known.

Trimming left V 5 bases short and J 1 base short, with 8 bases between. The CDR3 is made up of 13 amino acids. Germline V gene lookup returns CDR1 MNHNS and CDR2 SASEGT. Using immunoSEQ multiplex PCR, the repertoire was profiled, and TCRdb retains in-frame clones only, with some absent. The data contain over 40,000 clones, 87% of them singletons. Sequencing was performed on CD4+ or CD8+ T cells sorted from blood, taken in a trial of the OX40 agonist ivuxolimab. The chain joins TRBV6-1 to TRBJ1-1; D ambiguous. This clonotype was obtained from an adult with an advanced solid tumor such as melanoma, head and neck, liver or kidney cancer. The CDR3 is CASSFRGNTEAFF. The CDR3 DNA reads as TGTGCCAGCAGTTTCCGAGGGAACACTGAAGCTTTCTTT.